Below are 29 T cell receptor beta chains sequenced from a single sample in a study of post-analysis software for immune sequencing data (dated by TCRdb to the mid-2010s). Here is what the overall study found, with its caveats: Significantly higher frequencies in patients than in controls were found for a few TRBV segments, including TRBV5-6, TRBV5-1 and TRBV20-1.

These receptors have no identified antigens. The library came from PCR. Sequencing was performed on an Illumina HiSeq 2500. To reduce PCR and sequencing biases, unique molecular identifiers were built into the TCR beta cDNA libraries. TCRdb handled the public reads itself, with Q25 trimming in fastp and clone calling in MiXCR, and kept productive beta chains. Merged by CDR3 protein, the rows form single entries marked with the most common genes and DNA. The sample table records 550,000 to 700,000 distinct CDR3 sequences; around 40% of these occur just once. Jointly, the top ten make up roughly 1.8% of the sample. The sample consisted of blood. The origin of the receptors is a girl aged 10 to 17 with multiple sclerosis.

This clonotype was observed a few times. This chain joins TRBV5-1 and TRBJ2-7; TRBD1 matches 8 bases. V was pared by 1 base and J by 4 bases, with 7 bases of the junction left unmatched. Germline CDR1 is SGHRS and CDR2 is YFSETQ. The CDR3 totals 15 residues. The CDR3 reads CASSLIGRGLYEQYF. As DNA, the CDR3 is TGCGCCAGCAGCTTGATAGGCAGGGGGCTGTACGAGCAGTACTTC.

The sample holds a few counts of this clonotype. This chain connects TRBV6-5 to TRBJ1-1; D remains ambiguous. The V gene lost 0 bases and the J gene lost 12 bases, with 14 bases spanning the gap. Germline-derived CDR1 and CDR2 are MNHEY and SVGAGI. The CDR3 loop spans 13 amino acids. DNA for the CDR3: TGTGCCAGCAGTTACTCGAGGATGTCTACACCTTTCTTT. Amino acid sequence: CASSYSRMSTPFF.

This clonotype has more than one count but fewer than ten. The gene calls are TRBV6-5 and TRBJ2-7; 10 bases are shared with TRBD2. This CDR3 has 15 residues. Germline trimming cut 7 bases from V and 4 bases from J; bases unmatched to any gene: 10. Germline V CDR1 and CDR2: MNHEY, SVGAGI. Here the CDR3 DNA reads TGTGCCAGCACCCCAATAGCGGGAGGTCTTTACGAGCAGTACTTC. This translates into CASTPIAGGLYEQYF.

This clonotype was observed a handful of times. The CDR3 region has the DNA TGCGCCAGCAGCTTACTACCGGGACAGGGCGTCTCTGGGGCCAACGTCCTGACTTTC. This translates into CASSLLPGQGVSGANVLTF. The V call is TRBV5-1, the J call TRBJ2-6; TRBD1 matches at 9 bases. The CDR3 extends over 19 amino acids. The ends lost 2 bases at V and 0 bases at J; junction bases unmatched: 9. Germline lookup yields CDR1 SGHRS and CDR2 YFSETQ.

The J gene is TRBJ1-2, the V gene TRBV29-1; D uncertain. The CDR3 is 12 residues long. CDR1 is SQVTM and CDR2 is ANQGSEA in the germline V gene. The V and J ends lost 4 bases and 5 bases respectively, with 11 bases between them. Here the CDR3 reads CSVAGDGYGYTF. In nucleotides, the CDR3 is TGCAGCGTTGCCGGGGATGGGTATGGCTACACCTTC.

The genes are TRBV12-3 or TRBV12-4 and TRBJ2-5; 16 nucleotides align to TRBD2. The length of the CDR3 is 16 residues. Germline trimming cut 6 bases from V and 5 bases from J; bases unmatched to any gene: 6. The CDR3 DNA is TGTGCCAGCAGCCCGGGACTAGCGGGGGGGCTGGAGACCCAGTACTTC. It yields the protein CASSPGLAGGLETQYF.

The V gene is TRBV5-1, the J gene TRBJ2-7; 10 bases are shared with TRBD1. The CDR3 is made up of 15 amino acids. V was pared by 2 bases and J by 1 base, with 3 bases of the junction left unmatched. CDR1 SGHRS and CDR2 YFSETQ come from the germline V gene. The CDR3 loop reads CASSFGTGESYEQYF. CDR3 in DNA: TGCGCCAGCAGCTTCGGGACAGGGGAATCCTACGAGCAGTACTTC.

This clonotype was found once. J is TRBJ2-3 and V is TRBV20-1; TRBD2 agrees at 11 bases. The V gene's germline CDR1 is DFQATT and CDR2 SNEGSKA (reference sequence). Germline trimming cut 0 bases from V and 5 bases from J; bases unmatched to any gene: 4. This CDR3 comprises 15 residues. The CDR3 DNA is TGCAGTGCTAGAGATCCTAGCGGGGGGATAGATACGCAGTATTTT. Its protein product is CSARDPSGGIDTQYF.

The chain couples TRBV6-6 to TRBJ2-7, with D maybe TRBD2 (6 bases). The CDR3 runs to 14 residues. Germline V CDR1 and CDR2: MNHNY, SVGAGI (reference sequence). The V end was cut by 7 bases, the J end by 3 bases, with 16 bases between. CDR3 region: CASTKGGKGYEQYF. Written as DNA, the CDR3 is TGTGCCAGCACCAAAGGAGGGAAGGGCTACGAGCAGTACTTC.

This clonotype was counted between two and nine times. The CDR3 DNA reads as TGTGCCAGCAGCTTAGAGACTAGCGGGGGTCTGTATTTT. Translation: CASSLETSGGLYF. This chain joins TRBV11-2 and TRBJ2-3, with 12 bases lining up with TRBD2. There are 13 residues in the CDR3. The germline gives CDR1 SGHAT, CDR2 FQNNGV. V was clipped by 0 bases and J by 14 bases; unmatched bases: 3.

V usage is TRBV24-1 and J usage is TRBJ2-5; D perhaps matches TRBD2 (5 bases). The CDR3 consists of 11 residues. V shed 8 bases and J shed 8 bases, with 11 bases lying between them. Germline V gene data show CDR1 as KGHDR and CDR2 as SFDVKD. The CDR3: CATNGKVTQYF. The CDR3, as DNA: TGTGCCACCAACGGGAAAGTCACCCAGTACTTC.

This clonotype was seen more than once but under ten times. The chain carries TRBV6-1 and TRBJ2-7; D perhaps matches TRBD1 (6 bases). Trimming took 3 bases from V and 2 from J, leaving 11 bases between them. CDR1 is MNHNS and CDR2 is SASEGT in the germline V gene. CDR3 length: 14 amino acids. The CDR3 DNA reads TGTGCCAGCAGTGATCGCAGGGGTACCTACGAGCAGTACTTC. Translating it yields CASSDRRGTYEQYF.

A note on this clonotype: No conserved phenylalanine or tryptophan ends this CDR3, so it is likely a read error. The chain joins TRBV12-3 or TRBV12-4 to TRBJ2-3; 11 bases line up with TRBD2. V shed 6 bases and J 4 bases; nucleotides not matched to a gene: 9. This CDR3 is 16 amino acids long. CDR3 DNA sequence: TGTGCCAGCAGGCATACTAGCGGGAGTCACTCAGATACGCAGTATTCT. As protein: CASRHTSGSHSDTQYS.

The rearrangement uses TRBV18 and TRBJ2-2; 7 bases are shared with TRBD2. CDR1 KGHSH and CDR2 LQKENI come from the germline V gene. CDR3 length: 16 amino acids. The junction had 6 bases not matched to a gene; V was cut back by 5 bases and J by 0 bases. CDR3 protein: CASSSPTSSNTGELFF. CDR3 DNA sequence: TGTGCCAGCTCATCTCCGACTAGCTCGAACACCGGGGAGCTGTTTTTT.

V gene TRBV10-3 combines with J gene TRBJ1-2; 10 nucleotides line up with TRBD1. CDR3 length: 15 amino acids. Germline values: CDR1 ENHRY, CDR2 SYGVKD. Trimming took 6 bases from V and 8 from J; bases not matched to a gene: 12. CDR3 coding DNA: TGTGCCATCAGCGCAGAAGGACAGGGGGGACGCGGCTACACCTTC. This codes for CAISAEGQGGRGYTF.

This chain connects TRBV7-2 to TRBJ1-2, with unresolved D. Germline lookup yields CDR1 SGHTA and CDR2 FQGNSA. This CDR3 contains 13 residues. Deletions cut 5 bases from V and 4 bases from J, with 11 bases between. CDR3: CASSPPPVYGYTF. CDR3 sequence (DNA): TGTGCCAGCAGCCCCCCACCAGTCTATGGCTACACCTTC. The whole variable domain, filled in from reference TRBV7-2 and TRBJ1-2, reads GAGVSQSPSNKVTEKGKDVELRCDPISGHTALYWYRQSLGQGLEFLIYFQGNSAPDKSGLPSDRFSAERTGGSVSTLTIQRTQQEDSAVYLCASSPPPVYGYTFGSGTRLTVV.

The gene calls are TRBV27 and TRBJ1-1; D is ambiguous. The CDR3 totals 15 residues. In germline, CDR1 is MNHEY, CDR2 SMNVEV (reference sequence). Deletions cut 2 bases from V and 1 base from J, with 11 bases between. As DNA, the CDR3 is TGTGCCAGCAGTTTAGCTGTTTACGGGAACACTGAAGCTTTCTTT. Residues: CASSLAVYGNTEAFF.

The chain links TRBV6-4 to TRBJ1-2; D is perhaps TRBD1 (6 bases). Trimming stripped 5 bases from V and 5 bases from J, with 15 bases between. Germline V gene sequence: CDR1 MRHNA, CDR2 SNTAGT. The CDR3 is made up of 14 amino acids. CDR3 sequence: CASSPRLQGYGYTF. CDR3 nucleotide sequence: TGTGCCAGCAGTCCCCGTCTCCAGGGGTATGGCTACACCTTC.

This clonotype occurred a few times. The chain uses TRBV11-2 and TRBJ1-5; no clear D. V gave up 6 bases and J gave up 2 bases, with 8 bases separating them. The CDR3 totals 13 residues. Per the germline V gene, CDR1 is SGHAT and CDR2 is FQNNGV. CDR3 sequence reads: CASSRGGNQPQHF. The CDR3 DNA reads as TGTGCCAGCAGTCGAGGTGGCAATCAGCCCCAGCATTTT.

The V call is TRBV30, the J call TRBJ1-2; D ambiguous. This CDR3 comprises 10 residues. The germline gives CDR1 GTSNPN, CDR2 SVGIG (reference sequence). V lost 3 bases, J lost 4 bases, and 3 bases lay in between. In DNA, the CDR3 is TGTGCCTGGAGATCCTATGGCTACACCTTC. It encodes CAWRSYGYTF.

The rearrangement joins TRBV20-1 to TRBJ1-1; no firm D call. Germline V CDR1 and CDR2: DFQATT, SNEGSKA (reference sequence). The CDR3 runs 12 residues. Trimming shortened V by 3 bases and J by 10 bases, and 15 bases separated the two germline ends. CDR3 nucleotides: TGCAGTGCTAGGGTCCCGGAGGGAACAGCTTTCTTT. Its protein is CSARVPEGTAFF.

This clonotype was recorded a few times. The chain combines TRBV7-9 with TRBJ1-2; 9 nucleotides agree with TRBD1. The trim removed 5 bases at V and 5 bases at J, leaving 12 bases unmatched. The CDR3 contains 16 residues. Germline V gives CDR1 SEHNR, CDR2 FQNEAQ (reference sequence). In DNA, the CDR3 is TGTGCCAGCAGCCCCCTCTCCGGACAGGGGTGGTATGGCTACACCTTC. Its protein product is CASSPLSGQGWYGYTF. The whole variable domain, filled in from reference TRBV7-9 and TRBJ1-2, reads DTGVSQNPRHKITKRGQNVTFRCDPISEHNRLYWYRQTLGQGPEFLTYFQNEAQLEKSRLLSDRFSAERPKGSFSTLEIQRTEQGDSAMYLCASSPLSGQGWYGYTFGSGTRLTVV.

Many counts were recorded for this clonotype. The chain combines TRBV24-1 with TRBJ2-5, with a tentative D call TRBD2 (6 bases). Germline assignment: CDR1 KGHDR and CDR2 SFDVKD. V was shortened by 4 bases and J by 9 bases, with 26 bases between the two germline ends. CDR3 length: 17 residues. The CDR3 DNA is TGTGCCACCAGTGACGCAAAGCCAGGGCCTTCGGGAGTGGCCCAGTACTTC. Its translation is CATSDAKPGPSGVAQYF.

This clonotype was seen more than once but under ten times. The rearrangement links TRBV20-1 to TRBJ2-5; D gene uncertain. This CDR3 has 13 residues. V lost 0 bases, J lost 0 bases, and 5 bases lay in between. Germline V CDR1 and CDR2: DFQATT, SNEGSKA (reference sequence). CDR3 amino acids: CSARDSNQETQYF. DNA for the CDR3: TGCAGTGCTAGAGATAGTAACCAAGAGACCCAGTACTTC.

This clonotype has only a few counts. V usage is TRBV12-3 or TRBV12-4 and J usage is TRBJ2-3, with D unresolved. V was cut by 5 bases and J by 6 bases, with 9 bases left in between. The CDR3 runs 12 residues. CDR3 coding DNA: TGTGCCAGCAGTCAGAATCCGGATACGCAGTATTTT. Its protein product is CASSQNPDTQYF.

This chain uses TRBV7-9 with TRBJ2-1; tentative D call: TRBD2 (5 bases). Germline V CDR1 and CDR2: SEHNR, FQNEAQ (reference sequence). Trimming removed 5 bases at V and 10 bases at J, with 9 bases between. CDR3 size: 11 residues. The CDR3 loop is CASSPSIEQFF. CDR3 DNA sequence: TGTGCCAGCAGCCCTAGCATCGAGCAGTTCTTC.

V usage is TRBV4-1 and J usage is TRBJ1-5; a weak D match, TRBD1 (5 bases). Trimming stripped 6 bases from V and 0 bases from J, with 12 bases between. Germline V gene lookup returns CDR1 MGHRA and CDR2 YSYEKL. The CDR3 contains 15 residues. CDR3 sequence (DNA): TGCGCCAGCAGTCGTTTAGGGACTAGCAATCAGCCCCAGCATTTT. Amino acid sequence: CASSRLGTSNQPQHF.

To note about this clonotype: A read error is likely, as this CDR3 ends without the conserved phenylalanine or tryptophan. V usage is TRBV5-5 and J usage is TRBJ2-1; D is unresolved. This CDR3 is built from 16 residues. V lost 1 base and J lost 0, with 11 bases in between. Germline V gene lookup returns CDR1 SGHKS and CDR2 YYEKEE (reference sequence). The CDR3 coding sequence is TGTGCCAGCAGCTTGCTGACCGCAAGCTCCTACAATGAGCAGTTCTAC. Protein product: CASSLLTASSYNEQFY.

The V gene is TRBV5-1, the J gene TRBJ2-5; 9 nucleotides agree with TRBD1. The J call may be faulty, since TRBJ2-7 better matches the DNA end. The CDR3 loop spans 14 amino acids. Germline loops: CDR1 SGHRS, CDR2 YFSETQ. CDR3 sequence: CASSSGQGLGEQYF. The CDR3 region has the DNA TGCGCCAGCAGCTCGGGACAGGGCCTGGGCGAGCAGTACTTC.